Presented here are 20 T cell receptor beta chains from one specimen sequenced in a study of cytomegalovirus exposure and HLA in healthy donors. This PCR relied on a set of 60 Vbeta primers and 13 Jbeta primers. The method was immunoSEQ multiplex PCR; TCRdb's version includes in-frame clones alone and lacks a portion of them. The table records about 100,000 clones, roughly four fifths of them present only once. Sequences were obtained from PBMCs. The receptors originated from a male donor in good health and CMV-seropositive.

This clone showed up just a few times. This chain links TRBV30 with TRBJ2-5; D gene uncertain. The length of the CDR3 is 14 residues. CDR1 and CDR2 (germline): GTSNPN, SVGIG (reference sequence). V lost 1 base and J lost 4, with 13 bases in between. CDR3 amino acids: CAWSGAGLRETQYF. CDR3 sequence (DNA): TGTGCCTGGAGTGGGGCAGGTTTGAGAGAGACCCAGTACTTC. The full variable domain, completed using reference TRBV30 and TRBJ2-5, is SQTIHQWPATLVQPVGSPLSLECTVEGTSNPNLYWYRQAAGRGLQLLFYSVGIGQISSEVPQNLSASRPQDRQFILSSKKLLLSDSGFYLCAWSGAGLRETQYFGPGTRLLVL.

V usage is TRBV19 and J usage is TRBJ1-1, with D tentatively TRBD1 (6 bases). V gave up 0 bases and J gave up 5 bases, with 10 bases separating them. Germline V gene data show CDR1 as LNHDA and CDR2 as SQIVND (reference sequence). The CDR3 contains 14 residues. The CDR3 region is CASSIEEGGTEAFF. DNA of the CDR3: TGTGCCAGTAGTATAGAGGAGGGGGGGACTGAAGCTTTCTTT.

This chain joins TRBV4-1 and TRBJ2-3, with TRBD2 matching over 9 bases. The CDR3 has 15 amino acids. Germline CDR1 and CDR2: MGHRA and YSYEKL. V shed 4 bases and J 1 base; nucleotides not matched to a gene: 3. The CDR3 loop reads CASSPLAGGTDTQYF. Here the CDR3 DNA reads TGCGCCAGCAGCCCCTTAGCGGGGGGCACAGATACGCAGTATTTT.

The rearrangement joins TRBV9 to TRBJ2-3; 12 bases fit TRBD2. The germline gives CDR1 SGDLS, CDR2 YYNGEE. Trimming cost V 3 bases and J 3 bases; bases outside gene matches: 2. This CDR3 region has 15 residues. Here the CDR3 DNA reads TGTGCCAGCAGCGCTAGCGGGGGGGCGACAGATACGCAGTATTTT. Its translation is CASSASGGATDTQYF.

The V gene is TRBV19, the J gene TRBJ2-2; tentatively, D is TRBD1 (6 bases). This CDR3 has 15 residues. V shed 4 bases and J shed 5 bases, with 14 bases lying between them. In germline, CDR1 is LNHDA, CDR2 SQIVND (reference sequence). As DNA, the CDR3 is TGTGCCAGTAGTACTCAGGGAAGGGGGACCGGGGAGCTGTTTTTT. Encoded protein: CASSTQGRGTGELFF.

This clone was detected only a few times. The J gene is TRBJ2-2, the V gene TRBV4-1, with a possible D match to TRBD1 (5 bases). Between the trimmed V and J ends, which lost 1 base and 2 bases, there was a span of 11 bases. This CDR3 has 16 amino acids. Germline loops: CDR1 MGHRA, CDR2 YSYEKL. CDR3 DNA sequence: TGCGCCAGCAGCCAAGGATTTAGGGGAAACACCGGGGAGCTGTTTTTT. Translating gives CASSQGFRGNTGELFF.

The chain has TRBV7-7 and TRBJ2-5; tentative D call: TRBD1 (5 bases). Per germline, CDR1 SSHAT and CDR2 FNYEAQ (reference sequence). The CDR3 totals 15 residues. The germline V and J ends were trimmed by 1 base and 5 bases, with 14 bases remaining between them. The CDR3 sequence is CASSLGGQSRETQYF. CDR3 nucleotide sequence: TGTGCCAGCAGCTTAGGAGGACAATCCAGGGAGACCCAGTACTTC. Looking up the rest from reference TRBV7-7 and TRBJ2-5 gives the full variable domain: GAGVSQSPRYKVTKRGQDVTLRCDPISSHATLYWYQQALGQGPEFLTYFNYEAQPDKSGLPSDRFSAERPEGSISTLTIQRTEQRDSAMYRCASSLGGQSRETQYFGPGTRLLVL.

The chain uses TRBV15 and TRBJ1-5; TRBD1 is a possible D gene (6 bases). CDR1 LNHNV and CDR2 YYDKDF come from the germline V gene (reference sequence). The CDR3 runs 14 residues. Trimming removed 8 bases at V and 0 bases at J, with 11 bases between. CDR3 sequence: CATRGGPSNQPQHF. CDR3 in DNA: TGTGCCACCCGGGGGGGCCCTAGCAATCAGCCCCAGCATTTT.

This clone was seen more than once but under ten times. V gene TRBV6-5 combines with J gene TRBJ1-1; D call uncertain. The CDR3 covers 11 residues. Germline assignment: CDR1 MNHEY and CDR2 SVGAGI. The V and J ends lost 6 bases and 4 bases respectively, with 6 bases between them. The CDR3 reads CASSRFTEAFF. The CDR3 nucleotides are TGTGCCAGCAGCCGTTTCACTGAAGCTTTCTTT.

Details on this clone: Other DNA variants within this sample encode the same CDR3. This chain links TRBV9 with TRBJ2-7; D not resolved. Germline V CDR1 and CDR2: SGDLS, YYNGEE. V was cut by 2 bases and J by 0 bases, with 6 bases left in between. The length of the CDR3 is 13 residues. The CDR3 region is CASSVGSSYEQYF. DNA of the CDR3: TGTGCCAGCAGCGTGGGCAGCTCCTACGAGCAGTACTTC. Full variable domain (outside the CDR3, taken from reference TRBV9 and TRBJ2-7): DSGVTQTPKHLITATGQRVTLRCSPRSGDLSVYWYQQSLDQGLQFLIQYYNGEERAKGNILERFSAQQFPDLHSELNLSSLELGDSALYFCASSVGSSYEQYFGPGTRLTVT.

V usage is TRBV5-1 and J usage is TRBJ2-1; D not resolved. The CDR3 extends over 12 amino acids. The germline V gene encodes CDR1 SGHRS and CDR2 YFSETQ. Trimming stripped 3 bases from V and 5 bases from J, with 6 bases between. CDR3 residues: CASSWSDNEQFF. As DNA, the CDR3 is TGCGCCAGCAGCTGGTCGGACAATGAGCAGTTCTTC. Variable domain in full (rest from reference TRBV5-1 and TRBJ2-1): KAGVTQTPRYLIKTRGQQVTLSCSPISGHRSVSWYQQTPGQGLQFLFEYFSETQRNKGNFPGRFSGRQFSNSRSEMNVSTLELGDSALYLCASSWSDNEQFFGPGTRLTVL.

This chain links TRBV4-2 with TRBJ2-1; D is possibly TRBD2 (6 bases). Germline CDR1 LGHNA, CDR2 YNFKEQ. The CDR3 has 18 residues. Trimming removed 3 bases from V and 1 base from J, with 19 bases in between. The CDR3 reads CASSHAPLTSMSYNEQFF. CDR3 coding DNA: TGTGCCAGCAGCCATGCCCCACTGACTAGTATGTCCTACAATGAGCAGTTCTTC.

The CDR3 DNA reads as TGCGCCAGCAGCCCGGTGGGACAGGGGTTCCACGAGCAGTACTTC. Amino acid sequence: CASSPVGQGFHEQYF. V gene TRBV4-3 combines with J gene TRBJ2-7, with 10 positions matching TRBD1. The V gene's germline CDR1 is LGHNA and CDR2 YSLEER. J was trimmed by 5 bases and V by 4 bases; bases with no gene match: 8. The CDR3 totals 15 residues.

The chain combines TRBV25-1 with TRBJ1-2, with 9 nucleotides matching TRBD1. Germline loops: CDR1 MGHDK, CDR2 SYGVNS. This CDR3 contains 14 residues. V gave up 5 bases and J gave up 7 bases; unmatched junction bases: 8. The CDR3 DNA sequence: TGTGCCAGCAGTCACAGGACAGGGGTTTGTGGCTACACCTTC. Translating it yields CASSHRTGVCGYTF.

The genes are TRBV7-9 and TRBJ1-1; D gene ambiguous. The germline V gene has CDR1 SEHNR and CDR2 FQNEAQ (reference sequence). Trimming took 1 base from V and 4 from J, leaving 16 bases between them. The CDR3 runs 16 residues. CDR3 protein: CASSLDLVAPGTEAFF. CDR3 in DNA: TGTGCCAGCAGCTTAGATCTGGTGGCGCCGGGCACTGAAGCTTTCTTT.

The DNA for the CDR3 is TGTGCCAGCAGTCTGCCCAGCAGGAATACGCAGTATTTT. This encodes CASSLPSRNTQYF. The chain has TRBV28 and TRBJ2-3; D gene uncertain. The CDR3 loop spans 13 amino acids. V lost 5 bases and J 7 bases, leaving 13 bases between the germline ends. CDR1 and CDR2 from the germline V gene are MDHEN and SYDVKM.

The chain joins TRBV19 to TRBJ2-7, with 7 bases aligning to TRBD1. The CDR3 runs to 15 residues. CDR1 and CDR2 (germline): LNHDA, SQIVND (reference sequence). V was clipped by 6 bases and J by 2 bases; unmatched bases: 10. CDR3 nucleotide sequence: TGTGCCAGTAGGAGAGACAGGGCAGGGACCTACGAGCAGTACTTC. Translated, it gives CASRRDRAGTYEQYF.

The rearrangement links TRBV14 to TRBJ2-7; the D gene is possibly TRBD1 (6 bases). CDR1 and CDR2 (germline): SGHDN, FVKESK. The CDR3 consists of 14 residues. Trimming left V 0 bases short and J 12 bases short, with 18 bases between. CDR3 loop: CASSQEGTRAPMYF. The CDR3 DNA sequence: TGTGCCAGCAGCCAAGAGGGGACAAGGGCCCCCATGTACTTC.

The CDR3 here is CASSRRRADTQYF. The CDR3 DNA reads TGTGCCAGCAGCCGACGGAGGGCGGATACGCAGTATTTT. The chain links TRBV7-3 to TRBJ2-3, with D maybe TRBD2 (6 bases). The germline V and J ends were trimmed by 5 bases and 6 bases, with 12 bases remaining between them. Germline assignment: CDR1 SGHTA and CDR2 FQGTGA. CDR3 length equals 13 residues. Together with reference TRBV7-3 and TRBJ2-3, the CDR3 gives the full variable domain: GAGVSQTPSNKVTEKGKYVELRCDPISGHTALYWYRQSLGQGPEFLIYFQGTGAADDSGLPNDRFFAVRPEGSVSTLKIQRTERGDSAVYLCASSRRRADTQYFGPGTRLTVL.

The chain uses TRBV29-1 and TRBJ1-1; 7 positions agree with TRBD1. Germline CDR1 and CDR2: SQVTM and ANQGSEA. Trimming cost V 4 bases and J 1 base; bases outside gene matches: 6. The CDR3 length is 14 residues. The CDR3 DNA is TGCAGCGTTGGGCCGGGACAGAAGAACACTGAAGCTTTCTTT. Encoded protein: CSVGPGQKNTEAFF.